These 11 T cell receptor beta chains share one sample of origin, sequenced in a study of identical twins. From the 5' RACE reads, TCRdb called clonotypes with MiXCR, one entry per CDR3 protein. The sample records about 340,000 distinct CDR3 sequences, about 12% being singletons. The same sample was also used in a study of yellow fever vaccine responses in identical twins.

Sequencing was performed on CD8+ T cells sorted from blood. The source is a woman aged 18-29 years in good health.

This clonotype was seen a handful of times. V gene TRBV6-5 combines with J gene TRBJ2-2; 10 bases agree with TRBD1. The CDR3 runs 16 residues. The J segment lost 6 bases and the V segment lost 2 bases, leaving 6 bases of the junction unmatched. In germline, CDR1 is MNHEY, CDR2 SVGAGI. The CDR3 loop is CASSYPGTGEAGELFF. CDR3 DNA sequence: TGTGCCAGCAGTTACCCGGGGACAGGGGAGGCCGGGGAGCTGTTTTTT.

A few counts support this clonotype. This chain connects TRBV11-1 to TRBJ2-1; TRBD2 matches at 11 bases. Germline V gene lookup returns CDR1 SGHAT and CDR2 FQDESV (reference sequence). Trimming took 11 bases from V and 6 from J; bases not matched to a gene: 21. The CDR3 has 18 amino acids. CDR3 sequence: CAGTNLAGGPPNINEQFF. The CDR3 DNA follows: TGTGCCGGCACGAACTTAGCGGGAGGGCCCCCTAACATCAATGAGCAGTTCTTC.

J is TRBJ1-1 and V is TRBV2, with D unclear. Trimming stripped 2 bases from V and 5 bases from J, with 12 bases between. The CDR3 runs 14 residues. CDR1 is SNHLY, CDR2 FYNNEI, per germline. Written as DNA, the CDR3 is TGTGCCAGCAGTGAACGGGGATGGAGAACTGAAGCTTTCTTT. Protein sequence: CASSERGWRTEAFF.

The V call is TRBV28, the J call TRBJ2-3, with D perhaps TRBD2 (5 bases). The CDR3 runs 15 residues. V gave up 2 bases and J gave up 4 bases, with 13 bases separating them. The germline V gene encodes CDR1 MDHEN and CDR2 SYDVKM. The CDR3 region is CASSLRAKEADTQYF. In DNA form, the CDR3 reads TGTGCCAGCAGTTTAAGAGCAAAGGAGGCAGATACGCAGTATTTT.

The rearrangement joins TRBV16 to TRBJ2-7; D is undetermined. CDR1 and CDR2 (germline): KGHSY, FQNENV. V lost 0 bases, J lost 5 bases, and 5 bases lay in between. The CDR3 totals 12 residues. DNA for the CDR3: TGTGCCAGCAGCCAATCGCGTAACGAGCAGTACGTC. Encoded protein: CASSQSRNEQYV.

This clonotype has only a few counts. This chain uses TRBV4-1 with TRBJ2-1; 7 bases align to TRBD1. V lost 0 bases and J lost 7; bases outside the gene matches: 9. This CDR3 has 16 amino acids. From germline, CDR1 is MGHRA and CDR2 YSYEKL. In DNA form, the CDR3 reads TGCGCCAGCAGCCAAGAAAGGGGGCCACAGGGAAATGAGCAGTTCTTC. It translates to CASSQERGPQGNEQFF.

The chain employs TRBV12-3 or TRBV12-4 and TRBJ2-1; unclear D gene. The V end lost 0 bases, the J end lost 6 bases, and 6 bases lay between the germline ends. This CDR3 is built from 13 residues. The CDR3 here is CASSLALSNEQFF. CDR3 nucleotides: TGTGCCAGCAGTTTAGCTCTGTCCAATGAGCAGTTCTTC.

This clonotype was observed a handful of times. The genes are TRBV12-3 or TRBV12-4 and TRBJ2-3, with 10 bases fitting TRBD1. With 3 bases clipped from V and 2 bases from J, the junction kept 5 bases outside the gene matches. The CDR3 contains 16 residues. The CDR3 loop reads CASSFSGTGDTDTQYF. For the CDR3, the DNA is TGTGCCAGCAGTTTCAGCGGGACAGGGGACACAGATACGCAGTATTTT.

The table lists this clonotype with a few counts. The chain is built from TRBV12-3 or TRBV12-4 and TRBJ2-1; 7 bases are shared with TRBD2. Trimming took 2 bases from V and 8 from J; bases not matched to a gene: 6. The CDR3 runs 14 residues. The CDR3 DNA follows: TGTGCCAGCAGTTTAAATCTGGCGGGAGATGAGCAGTTCTTC. Amino acid sequence: CASSLNLAGDEQFF.

The chain recombines TRBV12-3 or TRBV12-4 with TRBJ2-7; unclear D gene. V lost 3 bases, J lost 2 bases, and 8 bases lay in between. CDR3 size: 13 residues. The CDR3 coding sequence is TGTGCCAGCAGTTTGTTCCTGACCTACGAGCAGTACTTC. Protein product: CASSLFLTYEQYF.

This clonotype was observed a handful of times. The gene calls are TRBV29-1 and TRBJ2-1; 10 bases line up with TRBD2. J was trimmed by 4 bases and V by 0 bases; bases with no gene match: 9. Germline CDR1 SQVTM, CDR2 ANQGSEA. The CDR3 has 17 amino acids. This chain's CDR3 is CSVEDRTSGIEYNEQFF. CDR3 coding DNA: TGCAGCGTTGAAGATCGAACTAGCGGGATTGAATACAATGAGCAGTTCTTC.